This TCR beta chain was sequenced during a study of blood T cell repertoires in COVID-19. Looking at the study overall: Both acute and convalescent COVID-19 samples were obtained from the United States, Italy and Spain. The cDNA or gDNA used as material had been derived from T cells, B-cell-depleted T cells, or PBMCs.

Germline CDR1 and CDR2: SGHTA and FQGTGA. The CDR3 is 20 residues long. The V and J ends lost 1 base and 2 bases, in that order; junction bases with no gene match: 15. Per the original data handling: Amplification from reference gene primers served as the basis for estimated nucleated cell counts. The repertoire was sequenced with immunoSEQ multiplex PCR; TCRdb's copy has only in-frame clones and lacks some. Clonal size and the V and J genes are those of that table, whereas D and trimming came from the DNA. Seen here are around 260,000 clones, more than 70% observed once, and the top ten hold less than 3%.

This sequence joins TRBV7-3 and TRBJ2-1; 9 bases map to TRBD2. The sequence was collected from a woman in her 50s with acute or convalescent COVID-19. What was sequenced was peripheral blood. CDR3 protein: CASSLRSLGIAGVTYNEQFF. The CDR3 bases are TGTGCCAGCAGCTTAAGGTCCTTAGGGATAGCGGGAGTCACCTACAATGAGCAGTTCTTC.